The 8 T cell receptor beta chains below all came from one sample that was sequenced in a study of OX40 agonist ivuxolimab in advanced cancers. The repertoire was sequenced with immunoSEQ multiplex PCR; TCRdb's copy has only in-frame clones and lacks some. The profile shows 35,000 to 45,000 clones, 91% of them singletons. Material: CD4+ or CD8+ T cells sorted from blood, obtained in a trial of the OX40 agonist ivuxolimab. The receptors were gathered from an adult with an advanced solid tumor such as melanoma, head and neck, liver or kidney cancer.

The CDR3 reads CASSQEGVGSGITDTQYF. The CDR3 DNA is TGCGCCAGCAGCCAAGAGGGGGTGGGTAGCGGGATCACAGATACGCAGTATTTT. This rearrangement joins TRBV4-1 to TRBJ2-3; TRBD2 agrees at 8 bases. V was pared by 0 bases and J by 2 bases, with 10 bases of the junction left unmatched. In germline, CDR1 is MGHRA, CDR2 YSYEKL. This CDR3 has 18 amino acids.

J is TRBJ2-7 and V is TRBV11-2; D gene uncertain. This CDR3 comprises 14 residues. The germline CDR1 and CDR2 sequences are SGHAT and FQNNGV. Deletions cut 6 bases from V and 4 bases from J, with 16 bases between. As DNA, the CDR3 is TGTGCCAGCAGAGATAACTTGGGCGGTTACGAGCAGTACTTC. Translation: CASRDNLGGYEQYF.

The chain combines TRBV11-2 with TRBJ1-2; 9 bases line up with TRBD1. With 1 base clipped from V and 4 bases from J, the junction kept 4 bases outside the gene matches. CDR3 length: 15 amino acids. Per the germline V gene, CDR1 is SGHAT and CDR2 is FQNNGV. CDR3 region: CASSLAVTGGYGYTF. The CDR3 region has the DNA TGTGCCAGCAGCTTAGCTGTGACAGGGGGCTATGGCTACACCTTC.

The rearrangement joins TRBV27 to TRBJ1-2; D possibly corresponds to TRBD1 (5 bases). This CDR3 is 15 amino acids long. Germline V CDR1 and CDR2: MNHEY, SMNVEV (reference sequence). V shed 2 bases and J shed 8 bases, with 18 bases lying between them. CDR3 residues: CASSLAAALTGGYTF. CDR3 DNA sequence: TGTGCCAGCAGTTTAGCGGCCGCACTAACAGGAGGCTACACCTTC.

The rearrangement links TRBV9 to TRBJ2-2, with 10 nucleotides matching TRBD1. Germline CDR1 and CDR2: SGDLS and YYNGEE. This CDR3 has 17 residues. With V trimmed by 0 bases and J by 3 bases, 5 bases remained unmatched. CDR3 loop: CASSVARDRGDTGELFF. CDR3 nucleotide sequence: TGTGCCAGCAGCGTAGCGCGGGACAGGGGTGACACCGGGGAGCTGTTTTTT.

V is TRBV9 and J is TRBJ2-1; 11 nucleotides match TRBD2. The V gene's germline CDR1 is SGDLS and CDR2 YYNGEE. V was pared by 0 bases and J by 2 bases, with 7 bases of the junction left unmatched. The CDR3 is made up of 18 amino acids. This CDR3 is CASSVGGSGRAAYNEQFF. CDR3 in DNA: TGTGCCAGCAGCGTAGGTGGTAGCGGGAGGGCCGCCTACAATGAGCAGTTCTTC.

This CDR3 reads CASSLLREATDTQYF. Here the CDR3 DNA reads TGTGCCAGCAGTTTATTACGGGAGGCCACAGATACGCAGTATTTT. V and J are TRBV27 and TRBJ2-3; 7 positions agree with TRBD2. CDR3 length: 15 residues. The germline V gene has CDR1 MNHEY and CDR2 SMNVEV (reference sequence). V dropped 1 base and J dropped 2; count of bases not matched to a gene: 3.

V and J are TRBV7-8 and TRBJ2-5; 12 bases map to TRBD2. TRBJ2-7 explains the end of the DNA better; the J call may be wrong. Germline loops: CDR1 SGHVS, CDR2 FQNEAQ. The CDR3 loop spans 18 amino acids. The CDR3 region has the DNA TGTGCCAGCAGCCACCCTAGCGGGAGGGCCTCGAGCTCCTACGAGCAGTACTTC. This gives the protein CASSHPSGRASSSYEQYF.